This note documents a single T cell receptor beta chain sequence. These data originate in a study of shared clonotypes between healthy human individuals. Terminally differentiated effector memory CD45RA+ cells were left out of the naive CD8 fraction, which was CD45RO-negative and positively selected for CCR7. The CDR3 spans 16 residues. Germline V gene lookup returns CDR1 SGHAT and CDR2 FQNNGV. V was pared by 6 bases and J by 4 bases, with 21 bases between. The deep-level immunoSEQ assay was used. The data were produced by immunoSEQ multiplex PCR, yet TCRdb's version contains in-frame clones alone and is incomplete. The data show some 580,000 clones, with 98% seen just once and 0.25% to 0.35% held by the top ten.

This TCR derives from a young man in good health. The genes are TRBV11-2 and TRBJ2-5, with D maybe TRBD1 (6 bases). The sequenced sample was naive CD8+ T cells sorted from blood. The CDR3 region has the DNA TGTGCCAGCAGTCACCGGGACACCATTCGCCCAGAGACCCAGTACTTC. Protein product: CASSHRDTIRPETQYF.